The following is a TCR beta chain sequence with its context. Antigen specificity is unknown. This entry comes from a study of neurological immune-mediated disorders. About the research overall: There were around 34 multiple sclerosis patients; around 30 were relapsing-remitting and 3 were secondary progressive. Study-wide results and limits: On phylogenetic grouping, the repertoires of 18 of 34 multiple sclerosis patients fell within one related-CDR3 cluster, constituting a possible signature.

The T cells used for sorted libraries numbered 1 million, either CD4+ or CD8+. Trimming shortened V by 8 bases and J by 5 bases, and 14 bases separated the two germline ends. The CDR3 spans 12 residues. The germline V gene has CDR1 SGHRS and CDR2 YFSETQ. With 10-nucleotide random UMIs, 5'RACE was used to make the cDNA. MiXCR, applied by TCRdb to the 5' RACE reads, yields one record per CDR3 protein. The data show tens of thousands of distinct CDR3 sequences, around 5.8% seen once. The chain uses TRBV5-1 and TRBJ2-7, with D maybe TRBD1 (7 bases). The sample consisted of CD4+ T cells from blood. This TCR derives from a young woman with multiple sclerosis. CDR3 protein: CARDDREDEQYF. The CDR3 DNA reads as TGCGCCAGGGATGACAGGGAGGACGAGCAGTACTTC.